This T cell receptor (beta chain) was sequenced during a study of cytomegalovirus exposure and HLA in healthy donors. With regard to this clone: Its antigen remains unknown.

Study outcomes and limitations: According to an earlier analysis, most TCR beta V segments yielded productive rearrangements about 90% or about 30% of the time.

The study ran its PCR with 60 Vbeta and 13 Jbeta primers. Assay: immunoSEQ multiplex PCR; the TCRdb copy retains only in-frame clones and omits some. The sample shows more than 200,000 clones, around 83% of them seen only once. The CDR3 loop spans 12 amino acids. The germline V gene encodes CDR1 SQVTM and CDR2 ANQGSEA. Losses at the gene ends were 4 bases for V and 4 bases for J; bases not matched to a gene: 0. Input material: PBMCs. This chain uses TRBV29-1 with TRBJ1-4; 7 bases align to TRBD1. The TCR was taken from a girl aged 5-17 years in good health and CMV-seronegative. This CDR3 is CSVGDSNEKLFF. CDR3 bases: TGCAGCGTTGGGGACAGTAATGAAAAACTGTTTTTT.